This TCR beta chain stems from a study of T-cell reconstitution after alpha-beta-depleted transplantation in children. This clonotype was observed a handful of times. Germline V lookup: CDR1 SQVTM, CDR2 ANQGSEA. Trimming took 7 bases from V and 9 from J, leaving 16 bases between them. CDR3 length: 11 amino acids. Unique molecular identifiers featured in how the TCRbeta library was prepared. Each CDR3 protein gets one entry after TCRdb re-called the PCR reads with MiXCR. The table shows 400,000 to 450,000 distinct CDR3 sequences, with around 46% occurring only once. This clonotype was sampled from a girl between 2 and 10 years old with aplastic anemia, due to receive a stem cell transplant. The rearrangement links TRBV29-1 to TRBJ2-7, with TRBD1 as a possible D gene (6 bases). The sample was PBMCs, taken before TCRalphabeta/CD19-depleted stem cell transplant. CDR3 sequence: CSADSPRGQYF. Written as DNA, the CDR3 is TGCAGCGCGGACAGTCCCCGCGGGCAGTACTTC.